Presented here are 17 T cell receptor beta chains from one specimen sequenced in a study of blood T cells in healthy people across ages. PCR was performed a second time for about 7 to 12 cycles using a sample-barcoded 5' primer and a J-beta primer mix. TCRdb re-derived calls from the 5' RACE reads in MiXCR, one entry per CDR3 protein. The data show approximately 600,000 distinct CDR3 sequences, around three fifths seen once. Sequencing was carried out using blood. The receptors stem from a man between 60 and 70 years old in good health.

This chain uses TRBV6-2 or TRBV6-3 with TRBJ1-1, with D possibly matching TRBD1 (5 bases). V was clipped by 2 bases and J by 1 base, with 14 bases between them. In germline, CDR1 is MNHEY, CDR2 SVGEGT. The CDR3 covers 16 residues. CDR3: CASSYGRGKPNTEAFF. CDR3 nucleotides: TGTGCCAGCAGTTACGGAAGGGGCAAACCGAACACTGAAGCTTTCTTT.

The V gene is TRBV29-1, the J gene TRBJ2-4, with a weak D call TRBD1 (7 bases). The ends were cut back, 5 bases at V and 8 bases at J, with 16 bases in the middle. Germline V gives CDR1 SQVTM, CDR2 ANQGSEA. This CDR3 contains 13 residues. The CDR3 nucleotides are TGCAGCGTTAGGGCAGGGGGGACGGACATTCAGTACTTC. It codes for CSVRAGGTDIQYF.

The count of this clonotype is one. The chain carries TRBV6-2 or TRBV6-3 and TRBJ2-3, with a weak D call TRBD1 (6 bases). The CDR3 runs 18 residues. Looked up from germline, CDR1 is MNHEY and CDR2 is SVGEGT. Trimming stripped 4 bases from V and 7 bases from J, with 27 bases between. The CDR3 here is CASSSLTTGSMNIYTQYF. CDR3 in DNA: TGTGCCAGCAGTTCGCTAACGACAGGCAGTATGAACATATATACGCAGTATTTT.

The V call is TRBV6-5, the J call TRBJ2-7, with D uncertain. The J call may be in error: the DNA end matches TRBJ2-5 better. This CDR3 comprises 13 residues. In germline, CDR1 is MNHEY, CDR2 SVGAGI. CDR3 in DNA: TGTGCCAGCAGACGAAGGTTAGGGGAGACCCAGTACTTC. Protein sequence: CASRRRLGETQYF.

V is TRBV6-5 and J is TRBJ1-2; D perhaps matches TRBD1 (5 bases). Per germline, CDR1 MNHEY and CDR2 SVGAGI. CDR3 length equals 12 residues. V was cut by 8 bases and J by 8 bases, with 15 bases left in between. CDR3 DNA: TGTGCCAGCCGGGGCCCTCTGGGGGGCTACACCTTC. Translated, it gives CASRGPLGGYTF.

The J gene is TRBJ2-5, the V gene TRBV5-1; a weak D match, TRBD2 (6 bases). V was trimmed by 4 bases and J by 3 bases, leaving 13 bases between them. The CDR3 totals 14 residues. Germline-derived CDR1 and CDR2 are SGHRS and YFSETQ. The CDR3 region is CASSPRTNEETQYF. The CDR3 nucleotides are TGCGCCAGCAGCCCTCGGACTAATGAAGAGACCCAGTACTTC.

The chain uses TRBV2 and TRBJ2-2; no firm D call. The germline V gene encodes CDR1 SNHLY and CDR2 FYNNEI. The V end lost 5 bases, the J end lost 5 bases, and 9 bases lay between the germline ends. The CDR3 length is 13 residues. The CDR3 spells CASSNAWTGELFF. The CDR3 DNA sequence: TGTGCCAGCAGTAATGCATGGACCGGGGAGCTGTTTTTT.

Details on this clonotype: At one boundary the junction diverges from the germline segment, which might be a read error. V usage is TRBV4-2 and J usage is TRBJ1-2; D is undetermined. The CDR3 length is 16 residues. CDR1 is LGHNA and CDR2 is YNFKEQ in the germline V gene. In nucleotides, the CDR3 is TGTGCCAGCAGTCAAGATTATTTTGAACCTAACTATGGCTACACCTTC. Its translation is CASSQDYFEPNYGYTF.

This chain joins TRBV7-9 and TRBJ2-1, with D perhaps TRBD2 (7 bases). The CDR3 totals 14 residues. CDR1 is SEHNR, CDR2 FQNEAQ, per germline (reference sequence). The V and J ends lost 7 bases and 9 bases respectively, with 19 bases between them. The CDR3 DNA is TGTGCCAGCATGTTAGGGTCAGGGGAGGGTGAGCAGTTCTTC. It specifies CASMLGSGEGEQFF. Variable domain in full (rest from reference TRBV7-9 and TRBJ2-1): DTGVSQNPRHKITKRGQNVTFRCDPISEHNRLYWYRQTLGQGPEFLTYFQNEAQLEKSRLLSDRFSAERPKGSFSTLEIQRTEQGDSAMYLCASMLGSGEGEQFFGPGTRLTVL.

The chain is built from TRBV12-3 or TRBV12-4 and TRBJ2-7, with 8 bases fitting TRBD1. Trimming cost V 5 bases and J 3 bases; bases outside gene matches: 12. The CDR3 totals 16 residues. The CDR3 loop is CASSSLDRASFYEQYF. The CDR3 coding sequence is TGTGCCAGCAGTAGCCTGGACAGGGCTTCTTTCTACGAGCAGTACTTC.

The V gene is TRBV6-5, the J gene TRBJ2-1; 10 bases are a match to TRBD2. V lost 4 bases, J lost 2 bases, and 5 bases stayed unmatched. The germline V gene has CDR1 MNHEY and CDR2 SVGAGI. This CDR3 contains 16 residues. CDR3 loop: CASSWLSGGTYNEQFF. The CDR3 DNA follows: TGTGCCAGCAGTTGGCTTAGCGGGGGGACCTACAATGAGCAGTTCTTC.

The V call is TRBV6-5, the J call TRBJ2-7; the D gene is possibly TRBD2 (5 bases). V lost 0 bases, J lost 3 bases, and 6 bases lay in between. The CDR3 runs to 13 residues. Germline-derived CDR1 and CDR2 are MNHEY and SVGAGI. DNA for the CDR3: TGTGCCAGCAGTTACTCTGCGGGCTACGAGCAGTACTTC. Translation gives CASSYSAGYEQYF.

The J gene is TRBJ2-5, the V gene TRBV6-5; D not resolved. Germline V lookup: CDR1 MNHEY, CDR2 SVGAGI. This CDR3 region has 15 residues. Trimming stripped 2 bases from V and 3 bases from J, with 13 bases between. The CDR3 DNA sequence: TGTGCCAGCAGTTACGCCCTTGGTGGGGAAGAGACCCAGTACTTC. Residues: CASSYALGGEETQYF.

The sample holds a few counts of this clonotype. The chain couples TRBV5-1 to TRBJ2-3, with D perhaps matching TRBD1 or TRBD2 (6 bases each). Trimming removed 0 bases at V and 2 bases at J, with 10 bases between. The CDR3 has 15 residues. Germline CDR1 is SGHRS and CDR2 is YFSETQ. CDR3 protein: CASSLDGGPTDTQYF. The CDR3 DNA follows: TGCGCCAGCAGCTTGGACGGGGGCCCCACAGATACGCAGTATTTT.

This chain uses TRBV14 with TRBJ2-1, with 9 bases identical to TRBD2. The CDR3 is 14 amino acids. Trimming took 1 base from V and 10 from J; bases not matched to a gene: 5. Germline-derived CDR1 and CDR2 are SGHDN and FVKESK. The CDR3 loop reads CASSQGRLAGEQFF. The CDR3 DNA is TGTGCCAGCAGCCAAGGGAGGCTAGCGGGGGAGCAGTTCTTC.

DNA of the CDR3: TGTGCCAGCAGCTTCACCGTTAGCGGGGGAGAGACCCAGTACTTC. Amino acids: CASSFTVSGGETQYF. The chain uses TRBV7-9 and TRBJ2-5, with 9 bases aligning to TRBD2. This CDR3 is 15 amino acids long. V lost 3 bases, J lost 4 bases, and 6 bases stayed unmatched. The germline V gene encodes CDR1 SEHNR and CDR2 FQNEAQ (reference sequence). Based on the CDR3 plus reference TRBV7-9 and TRBJ2-5, the full variable domain is DTGVSQNPRHKITKRGQNVTFRCDPISEHNRLYWYRQTLGQGPEFLTYFQNEAQLEKSRLLSDRFSAERPKGSFSTLEIQRTEQGDSAMYLCASSFTVSGGETQYFGPGTRLLVL.

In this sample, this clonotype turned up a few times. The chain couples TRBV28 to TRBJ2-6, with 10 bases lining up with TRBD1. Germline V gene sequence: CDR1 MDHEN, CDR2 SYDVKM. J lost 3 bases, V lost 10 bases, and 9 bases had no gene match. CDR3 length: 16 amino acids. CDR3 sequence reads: CAIGGTGVFGANVLTF. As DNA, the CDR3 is TGTGCCATCGGAGGGACAGGGGTATTTGGGGCCAACGTCCTGACTTTC.